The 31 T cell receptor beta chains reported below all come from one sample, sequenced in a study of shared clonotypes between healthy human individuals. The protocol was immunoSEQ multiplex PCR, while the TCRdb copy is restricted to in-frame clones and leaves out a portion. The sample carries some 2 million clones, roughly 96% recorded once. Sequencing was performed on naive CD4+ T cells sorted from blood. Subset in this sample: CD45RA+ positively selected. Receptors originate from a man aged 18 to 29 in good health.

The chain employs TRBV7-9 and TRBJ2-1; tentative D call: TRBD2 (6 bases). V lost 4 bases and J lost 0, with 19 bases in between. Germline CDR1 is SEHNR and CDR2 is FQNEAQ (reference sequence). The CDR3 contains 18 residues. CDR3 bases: TGTGCCAGCAGCTCAAACCCCGGGACTTCCAGCTCCTACAATGAGCAGTTCTTC. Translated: CASSSNPGTSSSYNEQFF.

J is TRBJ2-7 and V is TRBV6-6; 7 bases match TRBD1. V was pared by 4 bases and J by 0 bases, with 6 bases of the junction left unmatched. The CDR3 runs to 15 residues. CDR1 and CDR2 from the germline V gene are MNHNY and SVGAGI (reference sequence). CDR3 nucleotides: TGTGCCAGCAGTTCCCCAGGGGGTATCTCCTACGAGCAGTACTTC. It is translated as CASSSPGGISYEQYF.

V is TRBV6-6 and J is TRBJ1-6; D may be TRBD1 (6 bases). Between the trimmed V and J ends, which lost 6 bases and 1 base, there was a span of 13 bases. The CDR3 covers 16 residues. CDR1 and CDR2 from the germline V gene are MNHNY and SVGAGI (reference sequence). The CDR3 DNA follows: TGTGCCAGCAGCTACAGGGTTTTTTCCTATAATTCACCCCTCCACTTT. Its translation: CASSYRVFSYNSPLHF.

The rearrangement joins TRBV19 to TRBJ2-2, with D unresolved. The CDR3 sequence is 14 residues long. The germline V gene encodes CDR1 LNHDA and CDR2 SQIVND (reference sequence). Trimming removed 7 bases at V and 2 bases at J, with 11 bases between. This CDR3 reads CASTARPNTGELFF. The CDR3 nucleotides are TGTGCCAGTACCGCGCGGCCCAACACCGGGGAGCTGTTTTTT.

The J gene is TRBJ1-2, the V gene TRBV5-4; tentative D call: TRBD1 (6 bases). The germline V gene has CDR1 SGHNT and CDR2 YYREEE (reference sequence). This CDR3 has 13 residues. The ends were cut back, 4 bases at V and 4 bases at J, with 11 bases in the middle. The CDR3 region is CASSRQAVYGYTF. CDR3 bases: TGTGCCAGCAGCCGACAGGCTGTCTATGGCTACACCTTC. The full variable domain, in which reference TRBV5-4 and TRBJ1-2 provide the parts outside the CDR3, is ETGVTQSPTHLIKTRGQQVTLRCSSQSGHNTVSWYQQALGQGPQFIFQYYREEENGRGNFPPRFSGLQFPNYSSELNVNALELDDSALYLCASSRQAVYGYTFGSGTRLTVV.

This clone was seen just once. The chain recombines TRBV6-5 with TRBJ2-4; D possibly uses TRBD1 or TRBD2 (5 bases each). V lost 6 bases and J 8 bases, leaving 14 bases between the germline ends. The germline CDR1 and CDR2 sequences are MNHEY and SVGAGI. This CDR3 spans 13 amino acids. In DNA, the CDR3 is TGTGCCAGCAGACCCCATCGAGGGGACATTCAGTACTTC. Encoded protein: CASRPHRGDIQYF.

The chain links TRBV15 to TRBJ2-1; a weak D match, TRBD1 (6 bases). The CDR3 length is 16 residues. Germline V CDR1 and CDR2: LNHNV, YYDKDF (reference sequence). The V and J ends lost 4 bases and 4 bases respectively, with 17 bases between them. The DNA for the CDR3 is TGTGCCACCAGCACTGATCAGGGGAGCGGATACAATGAGCAGTTCTTC. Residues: CATSTDQGSGYNEQFF.

CDR3 bases: TGCGCCAGCAGTAGGTCTAGCGGGGGGCAGAAGGAGACCCAGTACTTC. Encoded protein: CASSRSSGGQKETQYF. The genes are TRBV5-1 and TRBJ2-5; the match to TRBD2 covers 11 bases. Per the germline V gene, CDR1 is SGHRS and CDR2 is YFSETQ. The CDR3 loop spans 16 amino acids. V lost 5 bases and J lost 5; bases outside the gene matches: 11.

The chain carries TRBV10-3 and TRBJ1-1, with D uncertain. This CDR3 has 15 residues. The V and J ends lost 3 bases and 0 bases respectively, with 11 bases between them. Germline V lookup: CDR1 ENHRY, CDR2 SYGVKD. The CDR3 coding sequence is TGTGCCATCAGTGAAGCCGATCACATGAACACTGAAGCTTTCTTT. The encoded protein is CAISEADHMNTEAFF.

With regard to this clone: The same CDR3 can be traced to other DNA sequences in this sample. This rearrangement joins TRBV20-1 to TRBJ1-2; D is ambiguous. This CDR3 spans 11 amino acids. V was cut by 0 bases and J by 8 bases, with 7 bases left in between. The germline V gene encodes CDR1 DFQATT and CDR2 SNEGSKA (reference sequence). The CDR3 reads CSARDPGGYTF. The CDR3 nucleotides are TGCAGTGCTAGAGATCCCGGAGGCTACACCTTC.

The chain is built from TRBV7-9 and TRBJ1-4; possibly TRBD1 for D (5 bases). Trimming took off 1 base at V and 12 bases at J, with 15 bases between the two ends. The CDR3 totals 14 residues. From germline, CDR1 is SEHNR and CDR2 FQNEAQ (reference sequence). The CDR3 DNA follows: TGTGCCAGCAGCTTAGTGACAACAGGTTCCGAACTGTTTTTT. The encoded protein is CASSLVTTGSELFF.

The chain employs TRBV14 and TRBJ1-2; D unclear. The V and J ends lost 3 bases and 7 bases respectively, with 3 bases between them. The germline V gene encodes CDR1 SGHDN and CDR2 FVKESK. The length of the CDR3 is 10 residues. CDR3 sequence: CASSQGGYTF. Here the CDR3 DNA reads TGTGCCAGCAGCCAGGGTGGCTACACCTTC.

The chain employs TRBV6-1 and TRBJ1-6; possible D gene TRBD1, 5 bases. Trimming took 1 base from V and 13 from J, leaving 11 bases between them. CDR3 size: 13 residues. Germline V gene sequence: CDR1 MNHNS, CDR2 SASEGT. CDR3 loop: CASSEERGYPLHF. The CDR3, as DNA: TGTGCCAGCAGTGAAGAGCGGGGGTATCCCCTCCACTTT.

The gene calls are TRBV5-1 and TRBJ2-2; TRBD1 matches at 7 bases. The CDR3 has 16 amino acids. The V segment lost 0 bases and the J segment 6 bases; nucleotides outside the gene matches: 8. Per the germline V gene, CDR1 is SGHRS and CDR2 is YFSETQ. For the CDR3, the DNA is TGCGCCAGCAGCTTGGAACCCAGGGGGTTGGCCGGGGAGCTGTTTTTT. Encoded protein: CASSLEPRGLAGELFF.

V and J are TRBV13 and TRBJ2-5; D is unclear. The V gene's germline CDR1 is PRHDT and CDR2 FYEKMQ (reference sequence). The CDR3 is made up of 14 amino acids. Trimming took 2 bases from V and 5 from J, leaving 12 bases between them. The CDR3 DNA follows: TGTGCCAGCAGCTTAAATCAACTAAGGGAGACCCAGTACTTC. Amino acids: CASSLNQLRETQYF. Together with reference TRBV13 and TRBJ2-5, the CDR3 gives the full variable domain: AAGVIQSPRHLIKEKRETATLKCYPIPRHDTVYWYQQGPGQDPQFLISFYEKMQSDKGSIPDRFSAQQFSDYHSELNMSSLELGDSALYFCASSLNQLRETQYFGPGTRLLVL.

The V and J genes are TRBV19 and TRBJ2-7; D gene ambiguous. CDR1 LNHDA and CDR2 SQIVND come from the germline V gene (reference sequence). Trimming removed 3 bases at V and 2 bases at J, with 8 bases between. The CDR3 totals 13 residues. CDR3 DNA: TGTGCCAGTAGTATCAACAGTCCCTACGAGCAGTACTTC. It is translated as CASSINSPYEQYF.

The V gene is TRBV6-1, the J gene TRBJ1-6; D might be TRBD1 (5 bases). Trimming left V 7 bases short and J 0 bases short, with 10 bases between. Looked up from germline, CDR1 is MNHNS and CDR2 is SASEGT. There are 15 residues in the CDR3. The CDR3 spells CASIKGSSYNSPLHF. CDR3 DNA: TGTGCCAGCATCAAGGGGAGCTCCTATAATTCACCCCTCCACTTT.

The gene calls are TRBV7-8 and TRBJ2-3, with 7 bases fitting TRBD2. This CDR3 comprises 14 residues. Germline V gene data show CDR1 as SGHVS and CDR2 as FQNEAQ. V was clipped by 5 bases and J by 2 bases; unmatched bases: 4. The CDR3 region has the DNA TGTGCCAGCAGCCCTGGGGGGGACACAGATACGCAGTATTTT. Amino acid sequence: CASSPGGDTDTQYF.

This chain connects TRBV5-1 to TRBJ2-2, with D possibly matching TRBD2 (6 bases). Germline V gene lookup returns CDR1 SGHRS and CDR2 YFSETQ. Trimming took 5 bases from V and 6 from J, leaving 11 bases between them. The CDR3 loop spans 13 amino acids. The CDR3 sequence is CASRQPGAGELFF. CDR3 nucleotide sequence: TGCGCCAGCAGACAACCGGGGGCCGGGGAGCTGTTTTTT. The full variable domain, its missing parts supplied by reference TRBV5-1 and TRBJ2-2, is KAGVTQTPRYLIKTRGQQVTLSCSPISGHRSVSWYQQTPGQGLQFLFEYFSETQRNKGNFPGRFSGRQFSNSRSEMNVSTLELGDSALYLCASRQPGAGELFFGEGSRLTVL.

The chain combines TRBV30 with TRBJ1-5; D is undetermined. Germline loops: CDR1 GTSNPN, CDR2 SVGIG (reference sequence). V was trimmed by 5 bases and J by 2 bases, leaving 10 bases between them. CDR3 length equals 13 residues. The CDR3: CAWGARGNQPQHF. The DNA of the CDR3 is TGTGCCTGGGGAGCCCGGGGCAATCAGCCCCAGCATTTT.

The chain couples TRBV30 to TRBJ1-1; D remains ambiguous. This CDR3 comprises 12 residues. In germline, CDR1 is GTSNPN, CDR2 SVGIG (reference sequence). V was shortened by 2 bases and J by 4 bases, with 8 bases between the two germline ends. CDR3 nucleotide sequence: TGTGCCTGGAGTCCGACATTCACTGAAGCTTTCTTT. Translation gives CAWSPTFTEAFF. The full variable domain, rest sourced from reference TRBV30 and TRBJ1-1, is SQTIHQWPATLVQPVGSPLSLECTVEGTSNPNLYWYRQAAGRGLQLLFYSVGIGQISSEVPQNLSASRPQDRQFILSSKKLLLSDSGFYLCAWSPTFTEAFFGQGTRLTVV.

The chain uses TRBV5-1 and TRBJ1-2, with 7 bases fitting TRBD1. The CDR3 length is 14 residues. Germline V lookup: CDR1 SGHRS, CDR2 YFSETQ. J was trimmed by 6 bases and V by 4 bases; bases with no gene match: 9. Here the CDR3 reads CASSADRAFDGYTF. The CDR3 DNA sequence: TGCGCCAGCAGCGCAGACAGGGCTTTCGATGGCTACACCTTC.

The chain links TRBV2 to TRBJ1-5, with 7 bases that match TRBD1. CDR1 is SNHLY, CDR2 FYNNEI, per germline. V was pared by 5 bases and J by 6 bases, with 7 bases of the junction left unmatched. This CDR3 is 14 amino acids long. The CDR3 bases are TGTGCCAGCAGTTTCAGGGGGACGGTTCAGCCCCAGCATTTT. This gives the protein CASSFRGTVQPQHF.

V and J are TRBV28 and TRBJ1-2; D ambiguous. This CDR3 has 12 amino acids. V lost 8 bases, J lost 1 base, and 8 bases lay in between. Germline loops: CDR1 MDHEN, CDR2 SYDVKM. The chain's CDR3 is CASAGNNYGYTF. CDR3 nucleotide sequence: TGTGCCAGCGCGGGAAATAACTATGGCTACACCTTC.

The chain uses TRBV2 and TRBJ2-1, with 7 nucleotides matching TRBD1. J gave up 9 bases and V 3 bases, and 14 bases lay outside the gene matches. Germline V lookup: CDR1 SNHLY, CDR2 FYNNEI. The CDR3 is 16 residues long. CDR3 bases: TGTGCCAGCAGTGACTACAGGGGTCCCTCTACAGGTGAGCAGTTCTTC. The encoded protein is CASSDYRGPSTGEQFF.

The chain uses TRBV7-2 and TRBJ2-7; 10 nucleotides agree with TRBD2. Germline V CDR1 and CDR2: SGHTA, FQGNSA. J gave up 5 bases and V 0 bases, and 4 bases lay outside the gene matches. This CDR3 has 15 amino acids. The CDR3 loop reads CASSLASGRADEQYF. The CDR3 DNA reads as TGTGCCAGCAGCTTAGCGAGCGGGAGGGCGGACGAGCAGTACTTC. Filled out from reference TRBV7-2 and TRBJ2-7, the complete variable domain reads GAGVSQSPSNKVTEKGKDVELRCDPISGHTALYWYRQSLGQGLEFLIYFQGNSAPDKSGLPSDRFSAERTGGSVSTLTIQRTQQEDSAVYLCASSLASGRADEQYFGPGTRLTVT.

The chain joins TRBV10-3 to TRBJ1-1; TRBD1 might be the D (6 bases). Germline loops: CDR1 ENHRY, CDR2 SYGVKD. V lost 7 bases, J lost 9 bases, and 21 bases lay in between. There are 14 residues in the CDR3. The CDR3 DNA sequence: TGTGCCATCACTAATGGGGGGGCTTCCTCCCAAGCTTTCTTT. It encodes CAITNGGASSQAFF.

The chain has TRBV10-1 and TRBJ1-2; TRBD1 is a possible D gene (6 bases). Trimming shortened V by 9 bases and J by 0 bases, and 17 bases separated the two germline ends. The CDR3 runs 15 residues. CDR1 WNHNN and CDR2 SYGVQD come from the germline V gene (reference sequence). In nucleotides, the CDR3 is TGCGCCAGAACGGGACAATCAATTCCTAACTATGGCTACACCTTC. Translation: CARTGQSIPNYGYTF.

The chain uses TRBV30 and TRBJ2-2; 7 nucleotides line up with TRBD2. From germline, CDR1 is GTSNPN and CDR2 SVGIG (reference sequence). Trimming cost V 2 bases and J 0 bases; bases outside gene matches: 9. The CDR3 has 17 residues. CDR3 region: CAWSRLAVRANTGELFF. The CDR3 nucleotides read TGTGCCTGGAGTCGGCTAGCGGTACGTGCGAACACCGGGGAGCTGTTTTTT. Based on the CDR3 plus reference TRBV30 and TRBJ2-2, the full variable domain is SQTIHQWPATLVQPVGSPLSLECTVEGTSNPNLYWYRQAAGRGLQLLFYSVGIGQISSEVPQNLSASRPQDRQFILSSKKLLLSDSGFYLCAWSRLAVRANTGELFFGEGSRLTVL.

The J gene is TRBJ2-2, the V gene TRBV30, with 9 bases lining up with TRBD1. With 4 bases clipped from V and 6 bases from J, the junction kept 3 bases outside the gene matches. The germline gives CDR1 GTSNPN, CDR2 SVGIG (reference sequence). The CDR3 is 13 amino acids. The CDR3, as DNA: TGTGCCTGGAACCGACAGGGGGCCGGGGAGCTGTTTTTT. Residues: CAWNRQGAGELFF. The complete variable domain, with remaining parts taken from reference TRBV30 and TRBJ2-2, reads SQTIHQWPATLVQPVGSPLSLECTVEGTSNPNLYWYRQAAGRGLQLLFYSVGIGQISSEVPQNLSASRPQDRQFILSSKKLLLSDSGFYLCAWNRQGAGELFFGEGSRLTVL.

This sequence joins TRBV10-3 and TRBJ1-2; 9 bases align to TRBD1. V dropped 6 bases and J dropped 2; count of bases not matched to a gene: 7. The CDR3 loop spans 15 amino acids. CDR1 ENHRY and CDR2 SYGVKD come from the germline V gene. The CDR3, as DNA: TGTGCCATCAGCCGAACAGGGGGCGCGAACTATGGCTACACCTTC. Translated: CAISRTGGANYGYTF.